This is a list of T cell receptor beta chains from one sample in a study of post-analysis software for immune sequencing data. TCRdb processed the PCR reads anew with MiXCR; each CDR3 protein has one entry. The table records about 820,000 distinct CDR3 sequences, about 53% of them present only once. The specimen sequenced was blood. The receptors originated from a girl aged 10-17 years with multiple sclerosis. Both conserved end residues are part of each CDR3. D genes are given only for firm matches. Clone size, where shown, is once, few, many, or a class for clones that have expanded.

abundance: -
v_gene: TRBV5-1
j_gene: TRBJ1-4
d_gene: TRBD1
CDR3aa: CASSLGGGAGEKLFF
CDR3nt: TGCGCCAGCAGCTTGGGAGGGGGCGCTGGTGAAAAACTGTTTTTT

abundance: few
v_gene: TRBV12-3/TRBV12-4
j_gene: TRBJ1-6
d_gene: -
CDR3aa: CASTPGLNSPLHF
CDR3nt: TGTGCCAGCACACCGGGTCTTAATTCACCCCTCCACTTT

abundance: few
v_gene: TRBV20-1
j_gene: TRBJ1-2
d_gene: -
CDR3aa: CSARDPDTPYGYTF
CDR3nt: TGCAGTGCTAGAGACCCGGACACCCCGTATGGCTACACCTTC

abundance: -
v_gene: TRBV6-1
j_gene: TRBJ1-2
d_gene: TRBD1
CDR3aa: CASSEPRTGTRRLYGYTF
CDR3nt: TGTGCCAGCAGTGAACCGAGGACAGGAACCAGGAGGCTTTATGGCTACACCTTC

abundance: many
v_gene: TRBV7-2
j_gene: TRBJ2-3
d_gene: TRBD2
CDR3aa: CASSLGASGSTDTQYF
CDR3nt: TGTGCCAGCAGCTTAGGGGCTAGCGGGAGCACAGATACGCAGTATTTT

abundance: -
v_gene: TRBV12-3/TRBV12-4
j_gene: TRBJ2-1
d_gene: TRBD1
CDR3aa: CASSLGTGVSNEQFF
CDR3nt: TGTGCCAGCAGTTTAGGGACAGGGGTATCCAATGAGCAGTTCTTC

abundance: -
v_gene: TRBV12-3/TRBV12-4
j_gene: TRBJ1-1
d_gene: TRBD1
CDR3aa: CASSLARPGGDTEAFF
CDR3nt: TGTGCCAGCAGTTTAGCGCGTCCAGGGGGTGACACTGAAGCTTTCTTT

abundance: -
v_gene: TRBV14
j_gene: TRBJ2-7
d_gene: TRBD2
CDR3aa: CASSTLAGGDSYEQYF
CDR3nt: TGTGCCAGCAGCACATTAGCGGGGGGTGACTCCTACGAGCAGTACTTC

abundance: few
v_gene: TRBV12-3/TRBV12-4
j_gene: TRBJ1-2
d_gene: -
CDR3aa: CASSLVGHYGYTF
CDR3nt: TGTGCCAGCAGTTTGGTAGGACACTATGGCTACACCTTC

abundance: -
v_gene: TRBV20-1
j_gene: TRBJ1-5
d_gene: -
CDR3aa: CSATLSGGGNQPQHF
CDR3nt: TGCAGTGCTACTCTAAGCGGGGGGGGGAATCAGCCCCAGCATTTT

abundance: -
v_gene: TRBV20-1
j_gene: TRBJ2-7
d_gene: TRBD2
CDR3aa: CSAESTSGSSYEQYF
CDR3nt: TGCAGTGCGGAATCAACTAGCGGGAGCTCCTACGAGCAGTACTTC

abundance: -
v_gene: TRBV29-1
j_gene: TRBJ2-7
d_gene: -
CDR3aa: CSVDQGRSYNEQYF
CDR3nt: TGCAGCGTTGATCAGGGGAGATCCTACAATGAGCAGTACTTC

abundance: -
v_gene: TRBV5-1
j_gene: TRBJ2-5
d_gene: -
CDR3aa: CASSLDPPGTTNEQYF
CDR3nt: TGCGCCAGCAGCTTAGACCCCCCAGGGACGACGAATGAGCAGTACTTC

abundance: few
v_gene: TRBV25-1
j_gene: TRBJ2-3
d_gene: TRBD2
CDR3aa: CASREMTSGRRDTQYF
CDR3nt: TGTGCCAGCAGAGAGATGACTAGCGGGAGGAGGGATACGCAGTATTTT

abundance: -
v_gene: TRBV7-8
j_gene: TRBJ1-1
d_gene: -
CDR3aa: CASSYGAIDSGGTEAFF
CDR3nt: TGTGCCAGCAGTTACGGGGCAATCGACTCGGGTGGAACTGAAGCTTTCTTT

abundance: -
v_gene: TRBV5-1
j_gene: TRBJ1-4
d_gene: -
CDR3aa: CASSRGQVPEKLFF
CDR3nt: TGCGCCAGCAGCCGAGGGCAGGTACCAGAAAAACTGTTTTTT

abundance: once
v_gene: TRBV20-1
j_gene: TRBJ1-1
d_gene: -
CDR3aa: CSARNPVRIGLITEAFF
CDR3nt: TGCAGTGCTAGAAACCCGGTCCGTATAGGGCTTATCACTGAAGCTTTCTTT

abundance: once
v_gene: TRBV4-1
j_gene: TRBJ2-1
d_gene: TRBD2
CDR3aa: CASSQDRGTSGYNEQFF
CDR3nt: TGCGCCAGCAGCCAAGATAGGGGGACTAGCGGGTACAATGAGCAGTTCTTC

abundance: few
v_gene: TRBV7-3
j_gene: TRBJ2-3
d_gene: -
CDR3aa: CASSPDRDRTDTQYF
CDR3nt: TGTGCCAGCAGCCCCGACCGAGACAGGACAGATACGCAGTATTTT

abundance: -
v_gene: TRBV12-3/TRBV12-4
j_gene: TRBJ2-7
d_gene: TRBD1
CDR3aa: CASKGQGAGEQYF
CDR3nt: TGTGCCAGCAAGGGACAGGGGGCAGGCGAGCAGTACTTC

abundance: -
v_gene: TRBV4-1
j_gene: TRBJ2-6
d_gene: -
CDR3aa: CASSSHRSGANVLTF
CDR3nt: TGCGCCAGCAGCTCTCACAGGAGCGGGGCCAACGTCCTGACTTTC

abundance: -
v_gene: TRBV20-1
j_gene: TRBJ2-7
d_gene: -
CDR3aa: CSAAGQHSYEQYF
CDR3nt: TGCAGTGCCGCGGGGCAGCACTCCTACGAGCAGTACTTC

abundance: -
v_gene: TRBV20-1
j_gene: TRBJ2-1
d_gene: -
CDR3aa: CRAGDLKNEQFF
CDR3nt: TGCCGTGCTGGGGACCTCAAGAATGAGCAGTTCTTC

abundance: -
v_gene: TRBV2
j_gene: TRBJ2-5
d_gene: -
CDR3aa: CASSDEVGLQETQYF
CDR3nt: TGTGCCAGCAGTGACGAGGTGGGGCTCCAAGAGACCCAGTACTTC

abundance: few
v_gene: TRBV3-1
j_gene: TRBJ2-3
d_gene: -
CDR3aa: CASSRGQAADTQYF
CDR3nt: TGTGCCAGCAGCCGGGGCCAGGCGGCGGATACGCAGTATTTT

abundance: few
v_gene: TRBV10-3
j_gene: TRBJ2-3
d_gene: TRBD2
CDR3aa: CAIRGGSLSTDTQYF
CDR3nt: TGTGCCATCAGGGGCGGGAGTCTTAGCACAGATACGCAGTATTTT

abundance: -
v_gene: TRBV20-1
j_gene: TRBJ2-7
d_gene: -
CDR3aa: CSARAGRGMGEHYEQYF
CDR3nt: TGCAGTGCTAGAGCGGGCAGGGGTATGGGGGAGCACTACGAGCAGTACTTC

abundance: -
v_gene: TRBV29-1
j_gene: TRBJ1-5
d_gene: -
CDR3aa: CSVVVSGGGQPQHF
CDR3nt: TGCAGCGTTGTGGTATCCGGAGGGGGTCAGCCCCAGCATTTT

abundance: -
v_gene: TRBV7-2
j_gene: TRBJ2-7
d_gene: -
CDR3aa: CASSLNRFTYEQYF
CDR3nt: TGTGCCAGCAGCTTAAACAGGTTCACCTACGAGCAGTACTTC

abundance: -
v_gene: TRBV5-1
j_gene: TRBJ2-7
d_gene: TRBD1
CDR3aa: CASSAGTGGKNEQYF
CDR3nt: TGCGCCAGCAGCGCTGGGACAGGGGGTAAGAACGAGCAGTACTTC

abundance: once
v_gene: TRBV6-2/TRBV6-3
j_gene: TRBJ2-1
d_gene: TRBD2
CDR3aa: CASNRRTSGGRYEQFF
CDR3nt: TGTGCCAGCAACAGACGGACTAGCGGGGGGCGGTATGAGCAGTTCTTC

abundance: few
v_gene: TRBV6-6
j_gene: TRBJ2-3
d_gene: -
CDR3aa: CASSSPFDDREEYF
CDR3nt: TGTGCCAGCAGTTCCCCATTCGACGATCGAGAGGAGTATTTT

abundance: -
v_gene: TRBV20-1
j_gene: TRBJ2-7
d_gene: TRBD1
CDR3aa: CSARDAGQGVDEQYF
CDR3nt: TGCAGTGCTAGAGATGCGGGACAGGGTGTGGACGAGCAGTACTTC

abundance: -
v_gene: TRBV5-1
j_gene: TRBJ2-1
d_gene: TRBD1
CDR3aa: CASSSGTGLAYNEQFF
CDR3nt: TGCGCCAGCAGCTCCGGGACAGGGTTAGCCTACAATGAGCAGTTCTTC

abundance: -
v_gene: TRBV7-6
j_gene: TRBJ2-5
d_gene: -
CDR3aa: CASSLAREMKRTQYF
CDR3nt: TGTGCCAGCAGCTTAGCGAGGGAGATGAAGAGAACCCAGTACTTC

abundance: -
v_gene: TRBV4-2
j_gene: TRBJ2-7
d_gene: -
CDR3aa: CASSQDIGGSYEQYF
CDR3nt: TGTGCCAGCAGCCAGGATATTGGCGGCTCCTACGAGCAGTACTTC

abundance: few
v_gene: TRBV12-3/TRBV12-4
j_gene: TRBJ2-7
d_gene: -
CDR3aa: CASSLSSSSYEQYF
CDR3nt: TGTGCCAGCAGTTTGTCCTCCAGTTCCTACGAGCAGTACTTC

abundance: -
v_gene: TRBV2
j_gene: TRBJ2-7
d_gene: -
CDR3aa: CASSPGPRNRFYEQYF
CDR3nt: TGTGCCAGCAGTCCAGGTCCCCGCAACAGGTTCTACGAGCAGTACTTC

abundance: few
v_gene: TRBV6-5
j_gene: TRBJ1-2
d_gene: -
CDR3aa: CASSYADSTNYGYTF
CDR3nt: TGTGCCAGCAGTTACGCAGATTCTACTAACTATGGCTACACCTTC

abundance: few
v_gene: TRBV9
j_gene: TRBJ2-7
d_gene: TRBD2
CDR3aa: CASSAASGYYEQYF
CDR3nt: TGTGCCAGCAGCGCGGCTAGCGGCTACTACGAGCAGTACTTC

abundance: -
v_gene: TRBV10-3
j_gene: TRBJ2-1
d_gene: -
CDR3aa: CAISGSTNDEQFF
CDR3nt: TGTGCCATCAGTGGATCGACCAACGATGAGCAGTTCTTC

abundance: -
v_gene: TRBV7-3
j_gene: TRBJ2-3
d_gene: -
CDR3aa: CASSFPQGGHTDTQYF
CDR3nt: TGTGCTAGCAGCTTCCCACAGGGGGGGCACACAGATACGCAGTATTTT

abundance: few
v_gene: TRBV27
j_gene: TRBJ2-5
d_gene: -
CDR3aa: CASTQLGSQETQYF
CDR3nt: TGTGCCAGCACCCAGTTGGGCTCCCAAGAGACCCAGTACTTC

abundance: -
v_gene: TRBV20-1
j_gene: TRBJ1-2
d_gene: -
CDR3aa: CSAPLEIRYGYTF
CDR3nt: TGCAGTGCTCCCCTGGAGATTCGCTATGGCTACACCTTC

abundance: once
v_gene: TRBV20-1
j_gene: TRBJ2-3
d_gene: -
CDR3aa: CSAAKAGTDTQYF
CDR3nt: TGCAGTGCTGCGAAGGCTGGCACAGATACGCAGTATTTT

abundance: few
v_gene: TRBV7-9
j_gene: TRBJ2-1
d_gene: -
CDR3aa: CASSPLSYNEQFF
CDR3nt: TGTGCCAGCAGCCCACTATCTTACAATGAGCAGTTCTTC

abundance: -
v_gene: TRBV11-2
j_gene: TRBJ2-5
d_gene: -
CDR3aa: CASSYTARTEETQYF
CDR3nt: TGTGCCAGCAGTTACACCGCCCGGACGGAAGAGACCCAGTACTTC

abundance: -
v_gene: TRBV5-1
j_gene: TRBJ2-3
d_gene: -
CDR3aa: CASSLDGRQDTQYF
CDR3nt: TGCGCCAGCAGCTTGGATGGCAGACAAGATACGCAGTATTTT

abundance: few
v_gene: TRBV5-1
j_gene: TRBJ2-7
d_gene: -
CDR3aa: CASSLAKGPHEQYF
CDR3nt: TGCGCCAGCAGCTTGGCAAAGGGACCCCACGAGCAGTACTTC

abundance: -
v_gene: TRBV25-1
j_gene: TRBJ1-2
d_gene: -
CDR3aa: CASSEQTYGYTF
CDR3nt: TGTGCCAGCAGTGAACAGACTTATGGCTACACCTTC

abundance: few
v_gene: TRBV5-1
j_gene: TRBJ2-1
d_gene: TRBD2
CDR3aa: CASSAGLAGDEQFF
CDR3nt: TGCGCCAGCAGCGCAGGACTAGCGGGAGATGAGCAGTTCTTC

abundance: -
v_gene: TRBV5-1
j_gene: TRBJ2-7
d_gene: TRBD2
CDR3aa: CASSLASGSSDEQYF
CDR3nt: TGCGCCAGCAGCTTGGCGAGCGGGAGTAGTGACGAGCAGTACTTC

abundance: -
v_gene: TRBV7-8
j_gene: TRBJ2-7
d_gene: -
CDR3aa: CASSLRVRPAYEQYF
CDR3nt: TGTGCCAGCAGCTTAAGGGTCAGGCCAGCCTACGAGCAGTACTTC

abundance: few
v_gene: TRBV20-1
j_gene: TRBJ2-3
d_gene: TRBD2
CDR3aa: CSATLAGVVTDTQYF
CDR3nt: TGCAGTGCAACACTAGCGGGAGTAGTTACAGATACGCAGTATTTT